This T cell receptor (beta chain) was identified in a study of cytomegalovirus exposure and HLA in healthy donors. Points from the study as a whole: Reportedly, diagnosis of cytomegalovirus status by the classifier showed high specificity and sensitivity. It was assumed in the presence/absence analyses that sequencing depth was roughly uniform across donors. Excluded: some indistinguishable V segments such as TRBV6-2 and TRBV6-3.

About this clone: The target antigen is unknown.

Use of 60 Vbeta and 13 Jbeta primers characterized the PCR. Sequencing was performed with immunoSEQ multiplex PCR; in TCRdb, only in-frame clones are kept and a portion is missing. The repertoire holds some 98,000 clones, about 81% seen once, with 11% in the top ten. Germline V gene lookup returns CDR1 SGDLS and CDR2 YYNGEE. V shed 4 bases and J shed 5 bases, with 16 bases lying between them. This CDR3 is built from 14 residues. The source of this sequence is a man aged 18 to 35 in good health and CMV-seropositive. The sample consisted of PBMCs. The chain uses TRBV9 and TRBJ2-7; the D gene is possibly TRBD1 (6 bases). Here the CDR3 reads CASSTADRLHEQYF. CDR3 in DNA: TGTGCCAGCAGCACCGCCGACAGGCTACACGAGCAGTACTTC.